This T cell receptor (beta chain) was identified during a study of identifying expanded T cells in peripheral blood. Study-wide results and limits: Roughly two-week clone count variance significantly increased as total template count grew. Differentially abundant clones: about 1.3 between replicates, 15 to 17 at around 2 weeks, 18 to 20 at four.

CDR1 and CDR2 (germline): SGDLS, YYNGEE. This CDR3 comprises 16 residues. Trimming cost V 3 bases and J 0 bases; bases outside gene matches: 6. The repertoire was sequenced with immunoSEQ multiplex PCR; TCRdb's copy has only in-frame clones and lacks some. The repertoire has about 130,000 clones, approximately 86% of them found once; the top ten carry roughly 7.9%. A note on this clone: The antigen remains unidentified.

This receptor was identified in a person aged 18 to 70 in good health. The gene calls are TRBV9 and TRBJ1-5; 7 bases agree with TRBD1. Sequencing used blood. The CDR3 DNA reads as TGTGCCAGCAGCGCGTCGACAGGGTATAGCAATCAGCCCCAGCATTTT. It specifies CASSASTGYSNQPQHF.